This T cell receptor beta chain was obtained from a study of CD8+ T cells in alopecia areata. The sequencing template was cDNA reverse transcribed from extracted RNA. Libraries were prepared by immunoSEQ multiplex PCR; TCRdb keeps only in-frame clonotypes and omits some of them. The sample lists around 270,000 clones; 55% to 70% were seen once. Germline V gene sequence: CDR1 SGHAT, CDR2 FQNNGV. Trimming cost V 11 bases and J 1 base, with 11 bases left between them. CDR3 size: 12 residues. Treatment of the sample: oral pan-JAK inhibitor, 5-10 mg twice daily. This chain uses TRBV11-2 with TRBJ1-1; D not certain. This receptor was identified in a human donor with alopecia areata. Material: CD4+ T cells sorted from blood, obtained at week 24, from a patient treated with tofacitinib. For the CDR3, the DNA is TGTGCCGGGTCTCACGCGAACACTGAAGCTTTCTTT. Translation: CAGSHANTEAFF.